This is a list of T cell receptor beta chains from one sample in a study of cytomegalovirus exposure and HLA in healthy donors. The protocol was immunoSEQ multiplex PCR, while the TCRdb copy is restricted to in-frame clones and leaves out a portion. The data show over 120,000 clones, around a tenth seen once. The sample taken for sequencing was PBMCs. These receptor sequences come from a man aged 45-65 years in good health and CMV-seronegative. The CDR3 runs from the conserved cysteine through the conserved F or W. The D gene is left open where the match is weak. Clone size appears in some rows only: once, few, many, or a class for an expanded clone.

j_gene | d_gene | v_gene | abundance | CDR3aa | CDR3nt
TRBJ1-1 | NA | TRBV5-6 | NA | CASSPTWASEAFF | TGTGCCAGCAGCCCCACATGGGCCTCTGAAGCTTTCTTT
TRBJ1-1 | TRBD1 | TRBV19 | NA | CASTRPGQLNTEAFF | TGTGCCAGTACCAGACCGGGACAGCTGAACACTGAAGCTTTCTTT
TRBJ1-2 | TRBD1 | TRBV18 | few | CASSPGTGADGYTF | TGTGCCAGCTCACCGGGGACAGGGGCGGATGGCTACACCTTC
TRBJ2-1 | TRBD2 | TRBV2 | NA | CASRSGTSGNNEQFF | TGTGCCAGCAGGTCCGGGACTAGCGGGAACAATGAGCAGTTCTTC
TRBJ2-3 | TRBD2 | TRBV19 | NA | CASRGPGLAGGPSTDTQYF | TGTGCCAGTAGGGGACCGGGACTAGCGGGAGGCCCAAGCACAGATACGCAGTATTTT
TRBJ1-4 | NA | TRBV11-2 | NA | CASSLGWGDGNEKLFF | TGTGCCAGCAGCTTAGGGTGGGGCGACGGGAATGAAAAACTGTTTTTT
TRBJ1-1 | NA | TRBV28 | few | CASSYLGGEAFF | TGTGCCAGCAGTTACCTGGGGGGTGAAGCTTTCTTT
TRBJ1-5 | NA | TRBV29-1 | few | CSIGGVRNQPQHF | TGCAGCATCGGGGGGGTTAGGAATCAGCCCCAGCATTTT
TRBJ2-7 | NA | TRBV15 | few | CATSRDRSYEQYF | TGTGCCACCAGCAGAGATCGCTCCTACGAGCAGTACTTC
TRBJ2-1 | NA | TRBV6-1 | few | CASSEGPYNEQFF | TGTGCCAGCAGTGAAGGGCCTTACAATGAGCAGTTCTTC
TRBJ1-1 | NA | TRBV2 | NA | CASSSLGVVNTEAFF | TGTGCCAGCAGTTCGCTAGGGGTCGTGAACACTGAAGCTTTCTTT
TRBJ2-1 | NA | TRBV5-8 | NA | CASSLAFGLSPDEQFF | TGTGCCAGCAGCTTGGCCTTCGGACTGTCGCCAGATGAGCAGTTCTTC
TRBJ1-2 | TRBD1 | TRBV6-6 | few | CASSPQGDYGYTF | TGTGCCAGCAGTCCACAGGGGGACTATGGCTACACCTTC
TRBJ2-1 | NA | TRBV2 | NA | CASSENFSYNEQFF | TGTGCCAGCAGTGAGAACTTCTCCTACAATGAGCAGTTCTTC
TRBJ2-7 | TRBD1 | TRBV10-1 | NA | CASSPGTDPYEQYF | TGCGCCAGCAGCCCCGGGACAGACCCATACGAGCAGTACTTC
TRBJ2-2 | NA | TRBV19 | few | CASSIESGSGELFF | TGTGCCAGTAGTATAGAATCAGGGTCCGGGGAGCTGTTTTTT
TRBJ2-7 | NA | TRBV27 | few | CASRQKTDYPRGCEQYF | TGTGCCAGCAGACAGAAGACCGACTATCCCCGGGGGTGCGAGCAGTACTTC
TRBJ2-1 | NA | TRBV6-6 | few | CASRGSAGNAYNEQFF | TGTGCCAGCAGAGGGAGTGCGGGGAATGCCTACAATGAGCAGTTCTTC
TRBJ2-7 | NA | TRBV28 | few | CASSLGSSYEQYF | TGTGCCAGCAGTTTAGGCAGCTCCTACGAGCAGTACTTC
TRBJ1-5 | TRBD1 | TRBV2 | few | CASSETGGNQPQHF | TGTGCCAGCAGTGAGACAGGGGGTAATCAGCCCCAGCATTTT